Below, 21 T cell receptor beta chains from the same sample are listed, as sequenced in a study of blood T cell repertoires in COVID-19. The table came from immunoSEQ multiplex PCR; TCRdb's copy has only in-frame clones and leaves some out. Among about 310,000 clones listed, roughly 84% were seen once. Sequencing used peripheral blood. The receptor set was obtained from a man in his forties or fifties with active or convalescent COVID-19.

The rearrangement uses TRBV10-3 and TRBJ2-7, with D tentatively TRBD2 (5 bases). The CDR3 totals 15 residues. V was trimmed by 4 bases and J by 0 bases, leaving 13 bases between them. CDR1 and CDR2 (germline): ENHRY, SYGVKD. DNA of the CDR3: TGTGCCATCAGTGGAGCGGATCTAAGCTCCTACGAGCAGTACTTC. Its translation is CAISGADLSSYEQYF.

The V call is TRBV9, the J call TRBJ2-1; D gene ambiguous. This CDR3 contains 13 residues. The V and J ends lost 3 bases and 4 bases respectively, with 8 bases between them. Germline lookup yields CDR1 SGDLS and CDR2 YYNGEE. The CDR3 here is CASSAAGYNEQFF. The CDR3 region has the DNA TGTGCCAGCAGCGCTGCAGGTTACAATGAGCAGTTCTTC.

The DNA of the CDR3 is TGCGCCAGCAGCCCCCTGGGAGGCGAGCAGTACTTC. This codes for CASSPLGGEQYF. The J gene is TRBJ2-7, the V gene TRBV5-1, with a possible D match to TRBD2 (6 bases). Trimming stripped 4 bases from V and 6 bases from J, with 11 bases between. Germline CDR1 reads SGHRS; CDR2 reads YFSETQ. The CDR3 is 12 residues long.

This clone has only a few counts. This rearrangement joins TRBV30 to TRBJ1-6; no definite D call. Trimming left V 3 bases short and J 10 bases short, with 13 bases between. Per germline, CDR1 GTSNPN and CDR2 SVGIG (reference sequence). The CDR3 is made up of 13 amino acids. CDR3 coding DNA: TGTGCCTGGAGCCCCTTACGGGAGTCACCCCTCCACTTT. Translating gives CAWSPLRESPLHF. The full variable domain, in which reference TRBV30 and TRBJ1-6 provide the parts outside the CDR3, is SQTIHQWPATLVQPVGSPLSLECTVEGTSNPNLYWYRQAAGRGLQLLFYSVGIGQISSEVPQNLSASRPQDRQFILSSKKLLLSDSGFYLCAWSPLRESPLHFGNGTRLTVT.

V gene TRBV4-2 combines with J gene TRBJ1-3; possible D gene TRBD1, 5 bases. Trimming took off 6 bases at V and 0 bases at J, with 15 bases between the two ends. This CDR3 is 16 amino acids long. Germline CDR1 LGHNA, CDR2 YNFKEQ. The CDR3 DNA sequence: TGTGCCAGCAGTCATTCTCCCGACAGCTCTGGAAACACCATATATTTT. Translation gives CASSHSPDSSGNTIYF.

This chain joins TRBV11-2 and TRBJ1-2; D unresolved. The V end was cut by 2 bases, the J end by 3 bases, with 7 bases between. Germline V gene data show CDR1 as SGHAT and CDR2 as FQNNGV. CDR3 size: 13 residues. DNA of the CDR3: TGTGCCAGCAGCTTATCCATGTACTATGGCTACACCTTC. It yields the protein CASSLSMYYGYTF. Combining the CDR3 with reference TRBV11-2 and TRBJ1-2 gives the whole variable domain EAGVAQSPRYKIIEKRQSVAFWCNPISGHATLYWYQQILGQGPKLLIQFQNNGVVDDSQLPKDRFSAERLKGVDSTLKIQPAKLEDSAVYLCASSLSMYYGYTFGSGTRLTVV.

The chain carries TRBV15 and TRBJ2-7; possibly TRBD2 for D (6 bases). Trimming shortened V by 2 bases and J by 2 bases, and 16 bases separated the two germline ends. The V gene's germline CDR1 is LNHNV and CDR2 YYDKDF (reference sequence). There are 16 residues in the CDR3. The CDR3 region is CATSRNRDSRAYEQYF. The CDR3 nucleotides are TGTGCCACCAGCAGAAATCGGGACTCCCGGGCCTACGAGCAGTACTTC.

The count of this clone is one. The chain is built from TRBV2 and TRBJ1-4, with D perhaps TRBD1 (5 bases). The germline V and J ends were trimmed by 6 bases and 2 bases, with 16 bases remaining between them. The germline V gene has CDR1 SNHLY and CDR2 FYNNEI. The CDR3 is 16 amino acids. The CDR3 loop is CASRDTEGATNEKLFF. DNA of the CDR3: TGTGCCAGCAGGGACACGGAAGGGGCCACTAATGAAAAACTGTTTTTT.

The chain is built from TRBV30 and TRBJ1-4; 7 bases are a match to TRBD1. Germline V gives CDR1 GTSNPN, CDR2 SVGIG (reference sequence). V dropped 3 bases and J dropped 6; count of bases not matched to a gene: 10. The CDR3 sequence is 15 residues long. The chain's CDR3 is CAWREQGIADEKLFF. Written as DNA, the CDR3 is TGTGCCTGGAGGGAACAGGGGATAGCGGATGAAAAACTGTTTTTT.

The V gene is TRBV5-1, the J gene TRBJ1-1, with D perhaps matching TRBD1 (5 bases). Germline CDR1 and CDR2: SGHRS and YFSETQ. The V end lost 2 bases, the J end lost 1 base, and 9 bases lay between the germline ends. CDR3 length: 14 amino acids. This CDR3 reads CASSFDGGNTEAFF. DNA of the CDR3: TGCGCCAGCAGCTTCGACGGGGGGAACACTGAAGCTTTCTTT.

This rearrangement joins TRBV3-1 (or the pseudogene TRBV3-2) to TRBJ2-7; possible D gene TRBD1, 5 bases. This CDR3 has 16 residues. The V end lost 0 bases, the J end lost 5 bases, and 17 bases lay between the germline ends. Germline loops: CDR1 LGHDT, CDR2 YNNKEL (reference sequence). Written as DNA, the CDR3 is TGTGCCAGCAGCCAAGAAGGGCACCCCCAGGGCAACGAGCAGTACTTC. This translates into CASSQEGHPQGNEQYF.

The CDR3 region is CAWRKRGTATEKLFF. CDR3 in DNA: TGTGCCTGGAGGAAAAGAGGGACTGCCACTGAAAAACTGTTTTTT. The chain recombines TRBV30 with TRBJ1-4; TRBD1 might be the D (5 bases). Between the trimmed V and J ends, which lost 3 bases and 7 bases, there was a span of 18 bases. The CDR3 extends over 15 amino acids. CDR1 and CDR2 (germline): GTSNPN, SVGIG (reference sequence). Combining the CDR3 with reference TRBV30 and TRBJ1-4 gives the whole variable domain SQTIHQWPATLVQPVGSPLSLECTVEGTSNPNLYWYRQAAGRGLQLLFYSVGIGQISSEVPQNLSASRPQDRQFILSSKKLLLSDSGFYLCAWRKRGTATEKLFFGSGTQLSVL.

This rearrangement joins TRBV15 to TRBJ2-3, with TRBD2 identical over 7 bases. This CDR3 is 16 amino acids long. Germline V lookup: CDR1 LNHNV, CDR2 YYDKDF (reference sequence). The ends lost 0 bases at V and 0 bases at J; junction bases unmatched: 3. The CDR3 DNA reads TGTGCCACCAGCAGAGAGGGGAGGGCTAGCACAGATACGCAGTATTTT. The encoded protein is CATSREGRASTDTQYF.

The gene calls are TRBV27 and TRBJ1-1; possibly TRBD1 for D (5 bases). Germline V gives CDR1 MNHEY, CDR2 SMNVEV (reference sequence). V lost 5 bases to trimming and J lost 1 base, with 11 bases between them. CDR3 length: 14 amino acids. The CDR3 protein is CASSDWGGNTEAFF. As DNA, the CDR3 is TGTGCCAGCAGTGATTGGGGGGGGAACACTGAAGCTTTCTTT.

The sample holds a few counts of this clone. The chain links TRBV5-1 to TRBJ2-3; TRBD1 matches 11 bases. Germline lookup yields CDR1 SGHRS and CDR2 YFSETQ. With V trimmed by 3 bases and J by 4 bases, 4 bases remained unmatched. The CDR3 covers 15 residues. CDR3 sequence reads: CASSSRGQGADTQYF. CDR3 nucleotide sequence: TGCGCCAGCAGCTCAAGGGGACAGGGGGCAGATACGCAGTATTTT.

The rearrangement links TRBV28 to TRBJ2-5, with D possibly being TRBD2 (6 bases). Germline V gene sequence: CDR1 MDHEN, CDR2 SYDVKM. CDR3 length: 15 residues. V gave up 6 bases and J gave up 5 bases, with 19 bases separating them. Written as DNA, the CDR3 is TGTGCCAGCAGGAACGACGTTGACGCGGGGGAGACCCAGTACTTC. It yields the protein CASRNDVDAGETQYF.

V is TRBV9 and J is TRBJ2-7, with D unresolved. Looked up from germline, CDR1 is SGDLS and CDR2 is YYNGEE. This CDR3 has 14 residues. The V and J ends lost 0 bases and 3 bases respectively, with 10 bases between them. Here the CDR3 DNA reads TGTGCCAGCAGCGTAGCAGGAAACGGCTACGAGCAGTACTTC. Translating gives CASSVAGNGYEQYF. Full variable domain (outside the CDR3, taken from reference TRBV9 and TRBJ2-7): DSGVTQTPKHLITATGQRVTLRCSPRSGDLSVYWYQQSLDQGLQFLIQYYNGEERAKGNILERFSAQQFPDLHSELNLSSLELGDSALYFCASSVAGNGYEQYFGPGTRLTVT.

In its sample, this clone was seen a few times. The CDR3 DNA reads as TGTGCCAGCAGCCAATCCACCCAGGAGGGATATGAAAAACTGTTTTTT. This codes for CASSQSTQEGYEKLFF. J is TRBJ1-4 and V is TRBV4-2; no clear D gene. Trimming left V 2 bases short and J 6 bases short, with 16 bases between. The germline gives CDR1 LGHNA, CDR2 YNFKEQ. The CDR3 sequence is 16 residues long.

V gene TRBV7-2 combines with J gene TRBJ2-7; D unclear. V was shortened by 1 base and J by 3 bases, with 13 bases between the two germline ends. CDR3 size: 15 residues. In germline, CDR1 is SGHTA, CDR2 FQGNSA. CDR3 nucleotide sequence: TGTGCCAGCAGCTTAGAGGCAGGAAATCTCTACGAGCAGTACTTC. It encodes CASSLEAGNLYEQYF.

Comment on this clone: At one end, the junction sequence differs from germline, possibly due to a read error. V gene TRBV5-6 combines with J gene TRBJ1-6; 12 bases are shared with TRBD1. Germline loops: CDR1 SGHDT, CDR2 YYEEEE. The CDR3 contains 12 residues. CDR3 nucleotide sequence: TGTGCCAGCAGCAGGGACAGGGGGCCTCTCGACTTT. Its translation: CASSRDRGPLDF. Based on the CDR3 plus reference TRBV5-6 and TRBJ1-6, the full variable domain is DAGVTQSPTHLIKTRGQQVTLRCSPKSGHDTVSWYQQALGQGPQFIFQYYEEEERQRGNFPDRFSGHQFPNYSSELNVNALLLGDSALYLCASSRDRGPLDFGNGTRLTVT.

CDR3 region: CAISEQDRGKQPQHF. The CDR3 coding sequence is TGTGCCATCAGTGAACAGGACAGGGGGAAACAGCCCCAGCATTTT. V usage is TRBV10-3 and J usage is TRBJ1-5, with 10 positions matching TRBD1. Losses at the gene ends were 3 bases for V and 7 bases for J; bases not matched to a gene: 6. The CDR3 runs 15 residues. Germline V gene lookup returns CDR1 ENHRY and CDR2 SYGVKD.